The clone carrying this T cell receptor (beta chain) was observed a handful of times. This PCR relied on a set of 60 Vbeta primers and 13 Jbeta primers. Here immunoSEQ multiplex PCR was the method, and the copy in TCRdb shows in-frame clones only, minus some. Here the sample spans about 130,000 clones, around 63% being singletons. The data stem from a study of cytomegalovirus exposure and HLA in healthy donors. In germline, CDR1 is SGDLS, CDR2 YYNGEE. The CDR3 has 16 residues. Trimming left V 4 bases short and J 4 bases short, with 18 bases between. This TCR derives from a human donor in good health. V is TRBV9 and J is TRBJ1-3; weak D call: TRBD1 (5 bases). What was sequenced was PBMCs. The CDR3 sequence is CASSPRGVAEGNTIYF. DNA for the CDR3: TGTGCCAGCAGCCCCCGGGGGGTCGCAGAAGGAAACACCATATATTTT.